This record covers a single T cell receptor (beta chain). KT2, a clone with a known TCR, was spiked into unfractionated PBMC. The CDR3 loop spans 14 amino acids. The V end was cut by 2 bases, the J end by 2 bases, with 11 bases between. Germline V gives CDR1 SGDLS, CDR2 YYNGEE. The data were obtained in a study of quantifying T cell responses using KT2 cells. Study at large: cDNA was made from DNase-treated RNA using alpha and beta constant primers.

Each cDNA got a UMI-containing oligo ligated at its 3' end. An equimolar mix of RC1.1 and RC1.2 primed the beta chain across TRBC1 and TRBC2. TCRdb re-analysed the UMI-ligation and nested PCR reads in MiXCR, keeping a single row per CDR3 protein. The sample shows some 43,000 distinct CDR3 sequences, over 15% of them seen only once. This sequence was found in a human donor. The chain joins TRBV9 to TRBJ2-7; a possible D gene is TRBD1 (6 bases). Sequences were obtained from PBMCs spiked with cells of the T cell clone KT2. Written as DNA, the CDR3 is TGTGCCAGCAGCGTGACAGGAACTACCTACGAGCAGTACTTC. This gives the protein CASSVTGTTYEQYF.